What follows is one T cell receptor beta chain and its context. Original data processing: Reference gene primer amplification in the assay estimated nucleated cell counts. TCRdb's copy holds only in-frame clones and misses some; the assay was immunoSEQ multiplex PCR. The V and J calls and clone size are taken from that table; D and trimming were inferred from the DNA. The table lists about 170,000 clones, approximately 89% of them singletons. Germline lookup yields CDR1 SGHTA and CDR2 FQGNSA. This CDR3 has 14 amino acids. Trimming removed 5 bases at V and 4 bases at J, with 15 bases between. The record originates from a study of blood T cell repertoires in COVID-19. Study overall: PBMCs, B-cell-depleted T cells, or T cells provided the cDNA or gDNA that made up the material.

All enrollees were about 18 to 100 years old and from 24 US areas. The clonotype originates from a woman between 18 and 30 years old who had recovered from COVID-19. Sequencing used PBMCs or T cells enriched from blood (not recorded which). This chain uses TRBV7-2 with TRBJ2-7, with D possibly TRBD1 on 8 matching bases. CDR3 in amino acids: CASSLTGGGYEQYF. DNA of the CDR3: TGTGCCAGCAGCCTCACAGGGGGGGGATACGAGCAGTACTTC.